These 11 T cell receptor beta chains came from one sample sequenced in a study of cytomegalovirus exposure and HLA in healthy donors. PCR employed 60 Vbeta and 13 Jbeta primers. Only in-frame clones appear in the TCRdb table, and some are missing; sequencing was by immunoSEQ multiplex PCR. The sample shows about 50,000 clones, around 80% of them seen only once. The source material was PBMCs. The receptors originated from a man between 25 and 39 years old in good health and CMV-seropositive.

V usage is TRBV9 and J usage is TRBJ2-7; tentatively, D is TRBD1 (5 bases). Germline assignment: CDR1 SGDLS and CDR2 YYNGEE. Trimming shortened V by 4 bases and J by 2 bases, and 13 bases separated the two germline ends. CDR3 length: 14 amino acids. The CDR3 DNA follows: TGTGCCAGCAGCTTAGGGGTGAGGCCCTACGAGCAGTACTTC. Encoded protein: CASSLGVRPYEQYF. Drawing the rest from reference TRBV9 and TRBJ2-7, the complete variable domain is DSGVTQTPKHLITATGQRVTLRCSPRSGDLSVYWYQQSLDQGLQFLIQYYNGEERAKGNILERFSAQQFPDLHSELNLSSLELGDSALYFCASSLGVRPYEQYFGPGTRLTVT.

Here the CDR3 reads CASSPRTGEVTEAFF. In DNA, the CDR3 is TGTGCCAGCAGCCCAAGGACAGGGGAGGTCACTGAAGCTTTCTTT. The genes are TRBV7-9 and TRBJ1-1; TRBD1 aligns across 9 bases. Looked up from germline, CDR1 is SEHNR and CDR2 is FQNEAQ (reference sequence). The V gene end was trimmed by 5 bases and the J gene end by 4 bases; junction bases not matched to a gene: 8. The CDR3 has 15 residues.

The rearrangement joins TRBV2 to TRBJ2-3; TRBD2 matches at 13 bases. The CDR3 spans 17 residues. The germline V gene has CDR1 SNHLY and CDR2 FYNNEI. The V and J ends lost 5 bases and 1 base, in that order; junction bases with no gene match: 6. The CDR3 sequence is CASSPGTSGAGTDTQYF. CDR3 DNA: TGTGCCAGCAGTCCTGGGACTAGCGGGGCTGGCACAGATACGCAGTATTTT.

The chain joins TRBV6-4 to TRBJ1-1, with D possibly TRBD1 on 6 matching bases. The length of the CDR3 is 13 residues. V was cut by 8 bases and J by 1 base, with 11 bases left in between. Germline CDR1 and CDR2: MRHNA and SNTAGT. CDR3 protein: CASAPGENTEAFF. The CDR3 DNA sequence: TGTGCCAGCGCCCCAGGGGAGAACACTGAAGCTTTCTTT.

The V gene is TRBV7-8, the J gene TRBJ1-6, with 8 positions matching TRBD1. The CDR3 sequence is 16 residues long. Germline trimming cut 3 bases from V and 9 bases from J; bases unmatched to any gene: 10. Germline CDR1 reads SGHVS; CDR2 reads FQNEAQ. The CDR3 DNA follows: TGTGCCAGCAGCTTTGGACCGGGACAGGAGGGTTCACCCCTCCACTTT. Translated: CASSFGPGQEGSPLHF.

This clone was observed once. The rearrangement joins TRBV6-4 to TRBJ2-3; TRBD2 agrees at 9 bases. The junction had 3 bases not matched to a gene; V was cut back by 2 bases and J by 3 bases. In germline, CDR1 is MRHNA, CDR2 SNTAGT. There are 15 residues in the CDR3. CDR3 protein: CASSDGGGATDTQYF. CDR3 sequence (DNA): TGTGCCAGCAGTGACGGCGGGGGGGCGACAGATACGCAGTATTTT.

This chain connects TRBV30 to TRBJ1-4; D perhaps matches TRBD1 (6 bases). Germline assignment: CDR1 GTSNPN and CDR2 SVGIG (reference sequence). Trimming removed 5 bases from V and 5 bases from J, with 6 bases in between. The CDR3 totals 11 residues. CDR3 region: CAWGQNEKLFF. The DNA for the CDR3 is TGTGCCTGGGGACAGAATGAAAAACTGTTTTTT.

V gene TRBV7-2 combines with J gene TRBJ2-2; 8 nucleotides match TRBD2. CDR1 is SGHTA, CDR2 FQGNSA, per germline. The CDR3 contains 16 residues. Trimming took 7 bases from V and 6 from J; bases not matched to a gene: 13. CDR3 protein: CASTSIGGGFSGELFF. The DNA of the CDR3 is TGTGCCAGCACCTCTATCGGCGGGGGGTTTTCCGGGGAGCTGTTTTTT.

The chain has TRBV5-4 and TRBJ2-7; 10 bases fit TRBD1. The CDR3 is 16 amino acids. With 2 bases clipped from V and 0 bases from J, the junction kept 5 bases outside the gene matches. The germline gives CDR1 SGHNT, CDR2 YYREEE (reference sequence). The CDR3 loop reads CASSFPGQGNSYEQYF. The CDR3 region has the DNA TGTGCCAGCAGCTTTCCGGGACAGGGGAACTCCTACGAGCAGTACTTC.

The chain joins TRBV6-5 to TRBJ2-5, with 11 bases identical to TRBD2. V was pared by 2 bases and J by 7 bases, with 3 bases of the junction left unmatched. The CDR3 is made up of 14 amino acids. Looked up from germline, CDR1 is MNHEY and CDR2 is SVGAGI. The CDR3 loop reads CASSYISGGATQYF. CDR3 sequence (DNA): TGTGCCAGCAGTTACATTAGCGGGGGGGCGACCCAGTACTTC.

This clone was found a few times. The chain has TRBV5-1 and TRBJ1-1; the D gene is possibly TRBD1 (5 bases). Germline V lookup: CDR1 SGHRS, CDR2 YFSETQ. V was pared by 0 bases and J by 0 bases, with 6 bases between. CDR3 length: 14 amino acids. The CDR3 spells CASSLEGMNTEAFF. The CDR3 nucleotides read TGCGCCAGCAGCTTGGAGGGGATGAACACTGAAGCTTTCTTT.